These 10 T cell receptor beta chains share one sample of origin, sequenced in a study of blood T cell repertoires in COVID-19 (dated by TCRdb to 2018 to 2020). Library preparation used the immunoSEQ multiplex PCR assay. The table was pulled from immuneACCESS by TCRdb, which kept in-frame rearrangements only. Such tables lose some clones; where checked, under half of the loss comes from unresolved V genes, and the rest has no known cause. The sample contains 200,000 to 300,000 clones, roughly nine tenths of them found a single time. 6.2% of the sample lies in the top ten. The sequencing sample was made of peripheral blood. The origin of the receptors is a man in his sixties with acute or convalescent COVID-19.

J is TRBJ2-3 and V is TRBV7-8; a possible D gene is TRBD1 (6 bases). V was trimmed by 4 bases and J by 6 bases, leaving 11 bases between them. The CDR3 has 13 amino acids. Germline CDR1 and CDR2: SGHVS and FQNEAQ. The CDR3: CASSSWGQDTQYF. Here the CDR3 DNA reads TGTGCCAGCAGCTCCTGGGGGCAGGATACGCAGTATTTT.

The rearrangement links TRBV4-1 to TRBJ2-3, with D hard to call. Trimming removed 2 bases from V and 0 bases from J, with 15 bases in between. The CDR3 spans 17 residues. Germline assignment: CDR1 MGHRA and CDR2 YSYEKL. CDR3 region: CASSQSPSEPSTDTQYF. The CDR3 coding sequence is TGCGCCAGCAGCCAAAGCCCCTCCGAGCCCAGCACAGATACGCAGTATTTT.

The genes are TRBV11-2 and TRBJ1-3, with TRBD1 as a possible D gene (6 bases). Germline V gene sequence: CDR1 SGHAT, CDR2 FQNNGV. This CDR3 comprises 15 residues. V shed 0 bases and J shed 4 bases, with 10 bases lying between them. The CDR3 region is CASSLDHTGGNTIYF. The CDR3 bases are TGTGCCAGCAGCTTAGATCACACAGGGGGAAACACCATATATTTT.

This rearrangement joins TRBV6-4 to TRBJ2-2; TRBD1 agrees at 8 bases. The CDR3 runs to 16 residues. V was pared by 3 bases and J by 4 bases, with 7 bases of the junction left unmatched. Germline loops: CDR1 MRHNA, CDR2 SNTAGT. The CDR3 sequence: CASSEMVTGGTGELFF. CDR3 bases: TGTGCCAGCAGTGAGATGGTAACAGGGGGCACCGGGGAGCTGTTTTTT.

The chain links TRBV5-1 to TRBJ1-2; 7 bases match TRBD1. Unmatched junction bases numbered 5, after V lost 1 base and J lost 8 bases. This CDR3 region has 13 residues. Per germline, CDR1 SGHRS and CDR2 YFSETQ. As DNA, the CDR3 is TGCGCCAGCAGCTTGACAGGGGTCGGGGGCTACACCTTC. It encodes CASSLTGVGGYTF.

V usage is TRBV7-2 and J usage is TRBJ2-7; 7 nucleotides line up with TRBD2. V lost 0 bases, J lost 0 bases, and 2 bases stayed unmatched. The CDR3 spans 15 residues. Germline V gene lookup returns CDR1 SGHTA and CDR2 FQGNSA. The CDR3 DNA reads as TGTGCCAGCAGCTTAGCGGCGGGAGACTCCTACGAGCAGTACTTC. Translation: CASSLAAGDSYEQYF. The variable domain in full, with the rest retrieved from reference TRBV7-2 and TRBJ2-7, is GAGVSQSPSNKVTEKGKDVELRCDPISGHTALYWYRQSLGQGLEFLIYFQGNSAPDKSGLPSDRFSAERTGGSVSTLTIQRTQQEDSAVYLCASSLAAGDSYEQYFGPGTRLTVT.

The chain couples TRBV7-3 to TRBJ2-1, with TRBD1 identical over 12 bases. V trimming: 7 bases; J trimming: 7 bases; junction bases outside the gene matches: 8. The CDR3 is 15 amino acids. Germline loops: CDR1 SGHTA, CDR2 FQGTGA. CDR3 sequence reads: CASTLGTGGENEQFF. As DNA, the CDR3 is TGTGCCAGCACACTTGGGACAGGGGGCGAGAATGAGCAGTTCTTC.

V and J are TRBV7-8 and TRBJ1-1, with 11 bases fitting TRBD1. V shed 5 bases and J 1 base; nucleotides not matched to a gene: 3. The length of the CDR3 is 15 residues. Per germline, CDR1 SGHVS and CDR2 FQNEAQ. CDR3 sequence reads: CASSPDRGQNTEAFF. The DNA for the CDR3 is TGTGCCAGCAGCCCGGACAGGGGGCAGAACACTGAAGCTTTCTTT.

In its sample, this clone was seen many times. This chain uses TRBV4-1 with TRBJ1-2; possible D gene TRBD1, 6 bases. In germline, CDR1 is MGHRA, CDR2 YSYEKL. V was clipped by 0 bases and J by 4 bases, with 12 bases between them. The CDR3 is made up of 15 amino acids. As DNA, the CDR3 is TGCGCCAGCAGCCAAGAACCAGGGACAATCTATGGCTACACCTTC. Translation gives CASSQEPGTIYGYTF.

In its sample, this clone was seen once. V gene TRBV25-1 combines with J gene TRBJ2-5, with D possibly being TRBD2 (6 bases). Germline V lookup: CDR1 MGHDK, CDR2 SYGVNS. Trimming left V 1 base short and J 5 bases short, with 14 bases between. CDR3 length equals 15 residues. The CDR3 here is CASSEFGGGGETQYF. Written as DNA, the CDR3 is TGTGCCAGCAGTGAATTCGGGGGAGGTGGGGAGACCCAGTACTTC.